One sample yielded the 10 T cell receptor beta chains listed below, sequenced in a study of vaccination effects on CD4 cells after COVID-19. Some clones are missing from TCRdb's copy, which holds only in-frame ones; the method was immunoSEQ multiplex PCR. Counted here are 50,000 or so clones, 80% occurring once; the ten biggest clones make up about 2.2%. Viral peptide pools were used in the ViraFEST assay to expand antigen-specific CD4+ T cells, and sequencing came afterward. At the end of roughly 9 days of culture, CD4+ T cells were isolated. Antigens of these TCRs are unknown. The sequencing used CD4+ T cells from PBMCs cultured with HCoV-229E spike peptides, collected before COVID-19 vaccination. Source of these receptors: a human donor who received a COVID-19 vaccine.

The rearrangement joins TRBV14 to TRBJ2-5, with 7 nucleotides matching TRBD1. This CDR3 has 17 residues. The trim removed 4 bases at V and 5 bases at J, leaving 16 bases unmatched. The germline gives CDR1 SGHDN, CDR2 FVKESK. CDR3 sequence (DNA): TGTGCCAGCAGCCGGGGGACAGACCTCTCCCTAACGGAGACCCAGTACTTC. This gives the protein CASSRGTDLSLTETQYF.

The chain carries TRBV3-1 (or the pseudogene TRBV3-2) and TRBJ1-5; unclear D gene. The V end was cut by 3 bases, the J end by 6 bases, with 9 bases between. CDR3 size: 13 residues. CDR1 and CDR2 (germline): LGHDT, YNNKEL (reference sequence). CDR3 bases: TGTGCCAGCAGCCATGGTGGTTTTCAGCCCCAGCATTTT. Protein product: CASSHGGFQPQHF.

The count of this clone is one. The chain uses TRBV5-1 and TRBJ2-6, with D unresolved. The CDR3 is made up of 17 amino acids. V was cut by 2 bases and J by 4 bases, with 16 bases left in between. CDR1 is SGHRS, CDR2 YFSETQ, per germline. In DNA, the CDR3 is TGCGCCAGCAGCTTCCTGCACACTGACTCCGGGGCCAACGTCCTGACTTTC. Amino acids: CASSFLHTDSGANVLTF.

The chain couples TRBV6-1 to TRBJ2-7; 8 positions agree with TRBD2. Per the germline V gene, CDR1 is MNHNS and CDR2 is SASEGT. This CDR3 has 18 residues. The ends lost 3 bases at V and 0 bases at J; junction bases unmatched: 13. The CDR3 bases are TGTGCCAGCAGTGATAATGATGGTTTGCGGGGGGCCTCCTACGAGCAGTACGTC. Protein product: CASSDNDGLRGASYEQYV.

This chain connects TRBV30 to TRBJ1-5; no firm D call. The CDR3 consists of 13 residues. Trimming removed 1 base at V and 0 bases at J, with 4 bases between. CDR1 is GTSNPN and CDR2 is SVGIG in the germline V gene (reference sequence). CDR3 DNA sequence: TGTGCCTGGAGTGGTTATAGCAATCAGCCCCAGCATTTT. This codes for CAWSGYSNQPQHF.

The chain has TRBV4-2 and TRBJ2-3, with TRBD2 identical over 11 bases. Germline assignment: CDR1 LGHNA and CDR2 YNFKEQ. V trimming: 3 bases; J trimming: 0 bases; junction bases outside the gene matches: 2. The CDR3 loop spans 16 amino acids. CDR3 region: CASSQRLAGSTDTQYF. DNA for the CDR3: TGTGCCAGCAGCCAGAGACTAGCGGGGAGCACAGATACGCAGTATTTT.

The chain uses TRBV10-2 and TRBJ1-4; possibly TRBD1 for D (5 bases). V was pared by 2 bases and J by 4 bases, with 11 bases between. Germline values: CDR1 WSHSY, CDR2 SAAADI. The CDR3 has 15 residues. The CDR3 spells CASSETGRSNEKLFF. CDR3 sequence (DNA): TGCGCCAGCAGTGAGACGGGACGGAGTAATGAAAAACTGTTTTTT.

V and J are TRBV5-5 and TRBJ2-5, with D possibly matching TRBD2 (5 bases). Germline V gene lookup returns CDR1 SGHKS and CDR2 YYEKEE (reference sequence). Trimming left V 7 bases short and J 3 bases short, with 13 bases between. This CDR3 is 13 amino acids long. Written as DNA, the CDR3 is TGTGCCAGCGATCCGGGATTCAAAGAGACCCAGTACTTC. Its protein product is CASDPGFKETQYF.

The J gene is TRBJ2-7, the V gene TRBV6-1; D may be TRBD1 (5 bases). Germline V gene data show CDR1 as MNHNS and CDR2 as SASEGT. The CDR3 is 14 amino acids. V shed 2 bases and J shed 6 bases, with 14 bases lying between them. DNA of the CDR3: TGTGCCAGCAGTGAATATGGGGTAAGGGGCGAGCAGTACGTC. Translating it yields CASSEYGVRGEQYV.

This clone was found once. The chain has TRBV21-1 and TRBJ2-5; TRBD2, the table's D call, was not compared with the DNA. TRBV21-1 is designated a pseudogene. The CDR3 runs to 16 residues. DNA for the CDR3: TGTGCCAGCAGCAAAGGTCCCGGGACTAGAAGAGAGACCCAGTACTTC. Its translation is CASSKGPGTRRETQYF.